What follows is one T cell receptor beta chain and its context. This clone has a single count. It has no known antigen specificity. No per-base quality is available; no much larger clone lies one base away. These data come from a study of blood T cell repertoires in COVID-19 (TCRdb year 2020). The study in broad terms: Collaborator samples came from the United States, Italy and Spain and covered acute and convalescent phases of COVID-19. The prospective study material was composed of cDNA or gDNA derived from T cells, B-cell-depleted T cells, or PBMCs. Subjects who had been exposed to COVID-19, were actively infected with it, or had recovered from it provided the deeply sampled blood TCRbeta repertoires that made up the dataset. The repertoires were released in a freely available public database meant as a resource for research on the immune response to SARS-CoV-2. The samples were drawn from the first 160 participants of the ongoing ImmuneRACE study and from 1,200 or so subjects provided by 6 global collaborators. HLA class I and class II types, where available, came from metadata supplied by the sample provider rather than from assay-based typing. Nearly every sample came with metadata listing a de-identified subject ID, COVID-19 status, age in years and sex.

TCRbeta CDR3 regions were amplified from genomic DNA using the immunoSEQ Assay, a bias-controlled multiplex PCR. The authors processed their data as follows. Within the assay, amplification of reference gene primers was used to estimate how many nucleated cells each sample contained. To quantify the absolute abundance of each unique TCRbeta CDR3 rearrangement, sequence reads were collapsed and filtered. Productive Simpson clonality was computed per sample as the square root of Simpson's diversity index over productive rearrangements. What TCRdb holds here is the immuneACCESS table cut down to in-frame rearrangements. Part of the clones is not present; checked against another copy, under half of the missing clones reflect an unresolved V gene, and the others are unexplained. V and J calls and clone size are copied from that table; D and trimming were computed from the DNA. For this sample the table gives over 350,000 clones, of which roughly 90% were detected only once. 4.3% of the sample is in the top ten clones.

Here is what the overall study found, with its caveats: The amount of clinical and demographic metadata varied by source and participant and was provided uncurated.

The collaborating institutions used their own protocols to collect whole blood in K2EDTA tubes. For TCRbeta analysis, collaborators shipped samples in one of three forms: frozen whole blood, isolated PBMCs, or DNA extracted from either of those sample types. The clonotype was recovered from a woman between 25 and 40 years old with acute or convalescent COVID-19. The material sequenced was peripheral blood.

The DNA is as follows: TGTGCCAGCAGCGCGGGGGGCAGCGGAAAACTGTTTTTT. Its translation is CASSAGGSGKLFF. The chain uses TRBV9 and TRBJ1-4; the D segment could be TRBD1, given 6 matching bases. The germline V gene yields SGDLS for CDR1 and YYNGEE for CDR2. V sheds 3 bases and J sheds 10 bases, leaving 13 bases between their ends. Inclusive of the bounding cysteine and phenylalanine, the CDR3 is 13 residues long. Here the CDR3 DNA is all that survives: 39 bases in frame from base 1.